This TCR beta chain is drawn from a study of cytomegalovirus exposure and HLA in healthy donors. The CDR3 length is 17 residues. Germline V gene lookup returns CDR1 SGDLS and CDR2 YYNGEE. Trimming removed 4 bases from V and 5 bases from J; junction bases left unmatched: 14. Whole-study findings and limits: A few of the chains that were CMV-associated were confirmed in vitro to be specific for CMV antigens.

PCR employed 60 Vbeta and 13 Jbeta primers. The assay was immunoSEQ multiplex PCR, and TCRdb's table has in-frame clones only and misses some. Here the sample spans about 120,000 clones, about 80% being singletons. On this clone itself: Its target is unknown.

The origin of this receptor is a female donor in good health and CMV-seropositive. Sequencing used PBMCs. The chain links TRBV9 to TRBJ2-5; TRBD2 agrees at 10 bases. CDR3 protein: CASSPRGSGGAQETQYF. The CDR3 region has the DNA TGTGCCAGCAGCCCACGCGGGAGCGGGGGGGCCCAGGAGACCCAGTACTTC.